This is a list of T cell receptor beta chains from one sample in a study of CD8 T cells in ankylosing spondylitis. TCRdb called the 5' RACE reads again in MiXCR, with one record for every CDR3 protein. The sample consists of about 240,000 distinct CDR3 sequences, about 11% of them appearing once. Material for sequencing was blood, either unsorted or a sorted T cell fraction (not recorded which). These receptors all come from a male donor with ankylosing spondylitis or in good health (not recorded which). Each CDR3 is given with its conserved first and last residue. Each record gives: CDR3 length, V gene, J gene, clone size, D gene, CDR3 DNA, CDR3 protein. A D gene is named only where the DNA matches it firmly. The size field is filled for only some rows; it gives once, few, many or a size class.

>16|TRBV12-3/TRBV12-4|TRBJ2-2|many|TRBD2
TGTGCCAGCAGTCCACTAGCGGGAGAGGGTTCCGGGGAGCTGTTTTTT
CASSPLAGEGSGELFF
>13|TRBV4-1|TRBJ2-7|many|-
TGCGCCAGCAGCCGAGTCCTAAGGGACGAGCAGTACTTC
CASSRVLRDEQYF
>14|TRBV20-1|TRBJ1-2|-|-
TGCAGTGCTAGGACGGGATCCCGATCTTATGGCTACACCTTC
CSARTGSRSYGYTF
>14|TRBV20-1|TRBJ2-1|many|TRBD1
TGCAGTGCCAAACAGGGGGCCGGGGCCTCTGAGCAGTTCTTC
CSAKQGAGASEQFF
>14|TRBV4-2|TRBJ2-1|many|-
TGTGCCAGCAGCCAAGAAACTCCCCCCTTTGAGCAGTTCTTC
CASSQETPPFEQFF
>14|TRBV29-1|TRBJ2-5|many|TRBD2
TGCAGCCTCGGACTAGCGGAATCCCAAGAGACCCAGTACTTC
CSLGLAESQETQYF
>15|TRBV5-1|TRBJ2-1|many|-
TGCGCCAGCACCCCAGAAGGGAGCTCCTACAATGAGCAGTTCTTC
CASTPEGSSYNEQFF
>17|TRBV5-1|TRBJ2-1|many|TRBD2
TGCGCCAGCAGCACCGGGACTAGCGCCAGCTCCTACAATGAGCAGTTCTTC
CASSTGTSASSYNEQFF
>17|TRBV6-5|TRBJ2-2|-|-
TGTGCCAGCAGCTTATTAGGAGGGGGCCAGAACACCGGGGAGCTGTTTTTT
CASSLLGGGQNTGELFF
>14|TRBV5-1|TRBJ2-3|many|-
TGCGCCAGCACTCCTAGTCCGGGCACAGATACGCAGTATTTT
CASTPSPGTDTQYF
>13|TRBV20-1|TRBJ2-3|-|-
TGCAGTGCAACTATGGACGGGCTAGATACGCAGTATTTT
CSATMDGLDTQYF
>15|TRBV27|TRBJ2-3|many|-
TGTGCCAGCAGTTCTGGGGCAGGGCCCACAGATACGCAGTATTTT
CASSSGAGPTDTQYF
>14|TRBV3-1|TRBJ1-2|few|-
TGTGCCAGCAGCCATTCGGGACGGCATTATGGCTACACCTTC
CASSHSGRHYGYTF
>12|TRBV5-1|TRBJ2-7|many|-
TGCGCCAGCAGCTTGGAAGGCTACGAGCAGTACTTC
CASSLEGYEQYF
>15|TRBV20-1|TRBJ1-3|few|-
TGCAGTGCCCCGGTCGGCCGGAGCTCTGGAAACACCATATATTTT
CSAPVGRSSGNTIYF
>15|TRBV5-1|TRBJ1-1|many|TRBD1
TGCGCCAGCAGCGTCTTCCGGGACAGGGGGACTGAAGCTTTCTTT
CASSVFRDRGTEAFF
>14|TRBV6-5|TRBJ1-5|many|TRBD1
TGTGCCAGCAGTTTACAGGGGGATATTCAGCCCCAGCATTTT
CASSLQGDIQPQHF
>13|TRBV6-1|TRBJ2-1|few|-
TGTGCCAGCAGCCAGGCCCACCGCGGTGAGCAGTTCTTC
CASSQAHRGEQFF
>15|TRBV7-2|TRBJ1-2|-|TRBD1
TGTGCCAGCAGCTATTACAGGGGCATAGGAGGTGGCTACACCTTC
CASSYYRGIGGGYTF
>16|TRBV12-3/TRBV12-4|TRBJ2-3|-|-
TGTGCCAGCAGTTTAGGGGGGAGCTTAGGCACAGATACGCAGTATTTT
CASSLGGSLGTDTQYF
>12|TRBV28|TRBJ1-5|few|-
TGTGCCAGCAGCCTCCCCAGGGGGCCCCAGCATTTT
CASSLPRGPQHF
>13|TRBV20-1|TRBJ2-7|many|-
TGCAGTGCTAGTCGGGATACCTCCTACGAGCAGTACTTC
CSASRDTSYEQYF
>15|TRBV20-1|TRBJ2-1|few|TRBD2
TGCAGTGCGGCCCATAGCGGGAGCTCCTACAATGAGCAGTTCTTC
CSAAHSGSSYNEQFF
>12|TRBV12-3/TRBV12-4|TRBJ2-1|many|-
TGTGCCAGCAGTTTAGTCTACAATGAGCAGTTCTTC
CASSLVYNEQFF
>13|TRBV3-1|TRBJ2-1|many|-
TGTGCCAGCAGCCAAGATCCAAGGGGTGAGCAGTTCTTC
CASSQDPRGEQFF
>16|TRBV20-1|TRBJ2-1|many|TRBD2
TGCAGTGCAACTAGCGGGGGTTCGATTTCTTACAATGAGCAGTTCTTC
CSATSGGSISYNEQFF
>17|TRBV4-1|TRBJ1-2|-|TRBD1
TGCGCCAGCAGCCAGGGAGGATTCAGGGGGTCAGACTCTGCCTACACCTTC
CASSQGGFRGSDSAYTF
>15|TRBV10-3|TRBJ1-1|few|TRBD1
TGTACCATCACCGCCGGGCGGGACAGGGTTACTGAAGCTTTCTTT
CTITAGRDRVTEAFF
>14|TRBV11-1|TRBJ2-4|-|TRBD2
TGTGCCAGCAGCTTAGGACTAGCGGTAAACATTCAGTACTTC
CASSLGLAVNIQYF